One and the same sample provided the 9 T cell receptor beta chains below, sequenced in a study of OX40 agonist ivuxolimab in advanced cancers. Assay used: immunoSEQ multiplex PCR; TCRdb lists only in-frame clones, some missing. The data show about 20,000 clones, roughly 80% seen once. The sequencing used CD4+ or CD8+ T cells sorted from blood, collected in a trial of the OX40 agonist ivuxolimab. These receptors were obtained from an adult with an advanced solid tumor such as melanoma, head and neck, liver or kidney cancer.

V usage is TRBV5-1 and J usage is TRBJ2-2; 9 bases line up with TRBD1. V gave up 3 bases and J gave up 1 base; unmatched junction bases: 1. The CDR3 covers 15 residues. Germline-derived CDR1 and CDR2 are SGHRS and YFSETQ. The CDR3 DNA reads as TGCGCCAGCAGCTGGGGACAGGGGAACACCGGGGAGCTGTTTTTT. Translation gives CASSWGQGNTGELFF.

The chain uses TRBV7-2 and TRBJ2-7; 7 bases line up with TRBD1. Looked up from germline, CDR1 is SGHTA and CDR2 is FQGNSA. The CDR3 contains 18 residues. Losses at the gene ends were 2 bases for V and 0 bases for J; bases not matched to a gene: 13. DNA of the CDR3: TGTGCCAGCAGCTTAAGGGACAGTAAAAACCCGAGCTCCTACGAGCAGTACTTC. Translating it yields CASSLRDSKNPSSYEQYF.

A note on this clone: This same CDR3 is encoded by further DNA sequences in the sample. V and J are TRBV6-4 and TRBJ2-1; 9 nucleotides match TRBD2. J gave up 0 bases and V 3 bases, and 0 bases lay outside the gene matches. The CDR3 is 15 residues long. Germline V lookup: CDR1 MRHNA, CDR2 SNTAGT. CDR3 sequence: CASSEAGGSYNEQFF. DNA for the CDR3: TGTGCCAGCAGTGAAGCGGGAGGCTCCTACAATGAGCAGTTCTTC.

The chain employs TRBV4-1 and TRBJ2-7; D might be TRBD2 (6 bases). The length of the CDR3 is 15 residues. Germline CDR1 is MGHRA and CDR2 is YSYEKL. Trimming removed 5 bases from V and 0 bases from J, with 14 bases in between. CDR3 coding DNA: TGCGCCAGCAGCATCCGGGCGGGGAGCTCCTACGAGCAGTACTTC. This gives the protein CASSIRAGSSYEQYF.

Only one count was recorded for this clone. The chain recombines TRBV9 with TRBJ1-1; weak D call: TRBD1 (5 bases). The ends were cut back, 4 bases at V and 7 bases at J, with 8 bases in the middle. CDR3 size: 11 residues. In germline, CDR1 is SGDLS, CDR2 YYNGEE. Here the CDR3 reads CASSLTGEAFF. The CDR3 bases are TGTGCCAGCAGCCTCACAGGTGAAGCTTTCTTT.

This clone appeared a single time. The chain is built from TRBV29-1 and TRBJ1-1; D is uncertain. The CDR3 has 11 amino acids. V shed 4 bases and J shed 6 bases, with 9 bases lying between them. Germline V CDR1 and CDR2: SQVTM, ANQGSEA. The DNA for the CDR3 is TGCAGCGTTGCCCACGGAGCTGAAGCTTTCTTT. Translation: CSVAHGAEAFF.

The rearrangement uses TRBV4-1 and TRBJ2-1, with 7 positions matching TRBD2. J was trimmed by 5 bases and V by 4 bases; bases with no gene match: 11. This CDR3 is built from 16 residues. CDR1 is MGHRA, CDR2 YSYEKL, per germline. Written as DNA, the CDR3 is TGCGCCAGCAGCCCCTACGCAGCGGGGCTTCACAATGAGCAGTTCTTC. Translated, it gives CASSPYAAGLHNEQFF.

Concerning this clone itself: The germline gene is not matched at one end of the junction; a read error may be the cause. Other nucleotide sequences from this sample produce the same CDR3. The CDR3 DNA sequence: TGTGCCAGTAGCCAAGATAGAGGGGGGGATGGCTACACCTTC. Residues: CASSQDRGGDGYTF. V usage is TRBV4-2 and J usage is TRBJ1-2; perhaps TRBD1 as D (6 bases). Per germline, CDR1 LGHNA and CDR2 YNFKEQ. The CDR3 has 14 residues.

Written as DNA, the CDR3 is TGTGCCAGCAGAGGAACAGGGGGCAACTACTTTCTTGATAATTCACCCCTCCACTTT. It yields the protein CASRGTGGNYFLDNSPLHF. The V gene is TRBV9, the J gene TRBJ1-6, with 9 nucleotides matching TRBD1. Germline V CDR1 and CDR2: SGDLS, YYNGEE. The CDR3 consists of 19 residues. Trimming removed 5 bases from V and 5 bases from J; junction bases left unmatched: 17. Looking up the rest from reference TRBV9 and TRBJ1-6 gives the full variable domain: DSGVTQTPKHLITATGQRVTLRCSPRSGDLSVYWYQQSLDQGLQFLIQYYNGEERAKGNILERFSAQQFPDLHSELNLSSLELGDSALYFCASRGTGGNYFLDNSPLHFGNGTRLTVT.